The rows below give T cell receptor beta chains drawn from one sample of a study of blood T cell repertoires in COVID-19. Clones were sequenced by immunoSEQ multiplex PCR, and TCRdb holds only the in-frame ones, with some missing. The table records about 200,000 clones, around 81% of them present only once. The sequenced sample consisted of peripheral blood. These receptors were collected from a man aged 55 to 70 with COVID-19, enrolled during active disease. The CDR3 runs from the conserved cysteine through the conserved F or W. Each record gives: CDR3 protein, CDR3 DNA, J gene, D gene, clone size, V gene. A D gene is named only where the DNA matches it firmly. Part of the rows lack a size; the others show once, few, many or a class for expanded clones.

CDR3: CAWSRDRVVQPQHF; DNA: TGTGCCTGGAGTCGGGACAGGGTCGTTCAGCCCCAGCATTTT; J: TRBJ1-5; D: TRBD1; size: few; V: TRBV30
CDR3: CASSGGQGSNSPLHF; DNA: TGCGCCAGCAGCGGAGGACAGGGGAGTAATTCACCCCTCCACTTT; J: TRBJ1-6; D: TRBD1; size: -; V: TRBV5-1
CDR3: CASSKGTVLSRRQQYF; DNA: TGTGCCAGCAGCAAAGGGACAGTCCTTTCCAGGAGGCAGCAGTACTTC; J: TRBJ2-7; D: -; size: -; V: TRBV21-1
CDR3: CASVLLAGVYNEQFF; DNA: TGCGCCAGCGTCCTTCTAGCGGGAGTCTACAATGAGCAGTTCTTC; J: TRBJ2-1; D: TRBD2; size: -; V: TRBV5-1
CDR3: CASSLRRSGSSTDTQYF; DNA: TGTGCCAGCAGCTTAAGGCGGAGCGGGAGTAGCACAGATACGCAGTATTTT; J: TRBJ2-3; D: TRBD2; size: once; V: TRBV11-2
CDR3: CASSQVRGDSNQPQHF; DNA: TGCGCCAGCAGCCAAGTAAGAGGTGATAGCAATCAGCCCCAGCATTTT; J: TRBJ1-5; D: -; size: -; V: TRBV4-1
CDR3: CASSLFEPYYGYTF; DNA: TGTGCCAGCAGCTTATTCGAGCCCTACTATGGCTACACCTTC; J: TRBJ1-2; D: -; size: once; V: TRBV7-9
CDR3: CASTYDRKAGNTIYF; DNA: TGTGCCAGTACCTATGACAGGAAGGCTGGAAACACCATATATTTT; J: TRBJ1-3; D: -; size: -; V: TRBV19
CDR3: CASSETGTGIEKLFF; DNA: TGTGCCAGCAGTGAGACCGGGACAGGGATTGAAAAACTGTTTTTT; J: TRBJ1-4; D: TRBD1; size: -; V: TRBV6-1
CDR3: CAWSRRTEAFF; DNA: TGTGCCTGGAGTCGGCGGACTGAAGCTTTCTTT; J: TRBJ1-1; D: -; size: -; V: TRBV30
CDR3: CASSHFTSERLDTQYF; DNA: TGTGCCAGCAGCCACTTTACGAGCGAGAGGCTGGATACGCAGTATTTT; J: TRBJ2-3; D: -; size: -; V: TRBV6-2/TRBV6-3
CDR3: CASSSSGAWDNEQFF; DNA: TGTGCCAGCAGCTCTAGTGGGGCTTGGGACAATGAGCAGTTCTTC; J: TRBJ2-1; D: -; size: -; V: TRBV7-9
CDR3: CASSLVAGGYEQYF; DNA: TGTGCCAGCAGCTTAGTAGCGGGAGGCTACGAGCAGTACTTC; J: TRBJ2-7; D: TRBD2; size: -; V: TRBV7-2
CDR3: CASSLGADRIRTEAFF; DNA: TGTGCCAGCAGCTTGGGAGCGGACAGGATCAGAACTGAAGCTTTCTTT; J: TRBJ1-1; D: TRBD1; size: few; V: TRBV5-5
CDR3: CASSLWTGGNNQPQHF; DNA: TGTGCCAGCAGCCTATGGACAGGGGGTAACAATCAGCCCCAGCATTTT; J: TRBJ1-5; D: TRBD1; size: -; V: TRBV5-6
CDR3: CASSLRTPSTDTQYF; DNA: TGTGCCAGCAGCTTGAGGACACCTAGCACAGATACGCAGTATTTT; J: TRBJ2-3; D: -; size: few; V: TRBV5-4
CDR3: CASSLALLAGSHEQFF; DNA: TGTGCCAGCAGCTTAGCGTTACTAGCGGGAAGCCATGAGCAGTTCTTC; J: TRBJ2-1; D: TRBD2; size: -; V: TRBV7-2
CDR3: CASSEPGTRGGTQYF; DNA: TGTGCCAGCAGCGAGCCCGGGACTCGGGGGGGGACCCAGTACTTC; J: TRBJ2-5; D: TRBD2; size: -; V: TRBV5-4
CDR3: CASSLGTGPSEQYF; DNA: TGTGCCAGCAGCCTGGGGACTGGGCCATCGGAGCAGTACTTC; J: TRBJ2-7; D: -; size: -; V: TRBV3-1/TRBV3-2
CDR3: CASSVSPFSETTYNEQFF; DNA: TGTGCCAGCAGCGTCTCCCCATTTAGCGAGACGACCTACAATGAGCAGTTCTTC; J: TRBJ2-1; D: -; size: -; V: TRBV9
CDR3: CASSEWGGTSTGELFF; DNA: TGTGCCAGCAGTGAATGGGGGGGTACTTCTACCGGGGAGCTGTTTTTT; J: TRBJ2-2; D: TRBD2; size: -; V: TRBV25-1
CDR3: CASSQDPFSEQFF; DNA: TGCGCCAGCAGCCAAGATCCATTTAGTGAGCAGTTCTTC; J: TRBJ2-1; D: -; size: once; V: TRBV4-1
CDR3: CASSEGQGLYFSGYTF; DNA: TGTGCCAGCAGTGAGGGACAGGGTCTATATTTTAGTGGCTACACCTTC; J: TRBJ1-2; D: TRBD1; size: few; V: TRBV6-1
CDR3: CASRTGTGPEKLFF; DNA: TGTGCCAGCAGAACCGGGACAGGGCCCGAAAAACTGTTTTTT; J: TRBJ1-4; D: TRBD1; size: -; V: TRBV2
CDR3: CASRPGWGSENEKLFF; DNA: TGCGCCAGCAGACCCGGGTGGGGCAGCGAGAATGAAAAACTGTTTTTT; J: TRBJ1-4; D: -; size: few; V: TRBV5-1
CDR3: CATSRGGGVGYTF; DNA: TGTGCCACCAGCAGAGGAGGGGGCGTCGGCTACACCTTC; J: TRBJ1-2; D: TRBD1; size: -; V: TRBV15
CDR3: CASRPGDEKLFF; DNA: TGTGCCAGCAGGCCCGGGGATGAAAAACTGTTTTTT; J: TRBJ1-4; D: -; size: -; V: TRBV7-9
CDR3: CSVAPPGSPKGYTF; DNA: TGCAGCGTTGCCCCCCCAGGATCCCCGAAAGGCTACACCTTC; J: TRBJ1-2; D: -; size: -; V: TRBV29-1
CDR3: CAWNSGWQYEQYF; DNA: TGTGCCTGGAATTCAGGATGGCAGTACGAGCAGTACTTC; J: TRBJ2-7; D: -; size: many; V: TRBV30
CDR3: CASSVGPGETQYF; DNA: TGCGCCAGCAGTGTGGGGCCTGGGGAGACCCAGTACTTC; J: TRBJ2-5; D: -; size: -; V: TRBV10-1
CDR3: CASSAGGQGASGYTF; DNA: TGTGCCAGCAGCGCTGGAGGACAGGGGGCGTCTGGCTACACCTTC; J: TRBJ1-2; D: TRBD1; size: -; V: TRBV9
CDR3: CASSRQLSSTDTQYF; DNA: TGTGCCAGCAGCCGACAGCTTTCTAGCACAGATACGCAGTATTTT; J: TRBJ2-3; D: -; size: -; V: TRBV14
CDR3: CASSPQGVGANYGYTF; DNA: TGTGCCAGCAGCCCACAGGGGGTCGGGGCTAACTATGGCTACACCTTC; J: TRBJ1-2; D: TRBD1; size: -; V: TRBV4-2
CDR3: CASSSRELSYNEQFF; DNA: TGTGCCAGCAGCTCACGGGAGTTATCCTACAATGAGCAGTTCTTC; J: TRBJ2-1; D: -; size: -; V: TRBV7-8
CDR3: CASCNPGQVYGYTF; DNA: TGTGCCAGCTGTAATCCGGGACAGGTCTATGGCTACACCTTC; J: TRBJ1-2; D: TRBD1; size: -; V: TRBV6-5
CDR3: CASSFTGTPNTEAFF; DNA: TGTGCCAGCAGCTTTACCGGGACACCGAACACTGAAGCTTTCTTT; J: TRBJ1-1; D: -; size: -; V: TRBV7-6
CDR3: CASSLTEDTEAFF; DNA: TGTGCCAGCAGTCTGACAGAGGACACTGAAGCTTTCTTT; J: TRBJ1-1; D: -; size: -; V: TRBV12-3/TRBV12-4
CDR3: CASSQGLAGSVFDEQFF; DNA: TGTGCCAGCAGCCAAGGGCTAGCGGGTTCGGTTTTCGATGAGCAGTTCTTC; J: TRBJ2-1; D: TRBD2; size: -; V: TRBV4-2
CDR3: CASSLYRGSGQETQYF; DNA: TGTGCCAGCAGTTTATATCGGGGAAGTGGTCAAGAGACCCAGTACTTC; J: TRBJ2-5; D: -; size: -; V: TRBV28
CDR3: CASSLDRLNTEAFF; DNA: TGTGCCAGCAGCTTGGACAGACTGAACACTGAAGCTTTCTTT; J: TRBJ1-1; D: -; size: -; V: TRBV5-5
CDR3: CASSQDKVWRAGNEQFF; DNA: TGTGCCAGCAGCCAAGATAAGGTCTGGAGGGCCGGTAATGAGCAGTTCTTC; J: TRBJ2-1; D: -; size: -; V: TRBV3-1/TRBV3-2
CDR3: CSVGRGTDTQYF; DNA: TGCAGCGTTGGACGAGGTACAGATACGCAGTATTTT; J: TRBJ2-3; D: -; size: -; V: TRBV29-1
CDR3: CASSEWGGGYGYTF; DNA: TGTGCCAGCAGTGAATGGGGAGGAGGATATGGCTACACCTTC; J: TRBJ1-2; D: -; size: -; V: TRBV25-1
CDR3: CASSLTSGSSTDTQYF; DNA: TGTGCCAGCAGTCTGACTAGCGGGAGTAGCACAGATACGCAGTATTTT; J: TRBJ2-3; D: TRBD2; size: -; V: TRBV5-4
CDR3: CASSPSTGDGDEQYF; DNA: TGTGCCAGCAGTCCTTCGACAGGGGACGGGGACGAGCAGTACTTC; J: TRBJ2-7; D: TRBD1; size: -; V: TRBV6-4
CDR3: CASSAETGFGYTF; DNA: TGTGCCAGCAGTGCAGAGACAGGGTTTGGCTACACCTTC; J: TRBJ1-2; D: TRBD1; size: -; V: TRBV2
CDR3: CASSQGPANYGYTF; DNA: TGTGCCAGCAGCCAAGGGCCAGCTAACTATGGCTACACCTTC; J: TRBJ1-2; D: -; size: -; V: TRBV3-1/TRBV3-2
CDR3: CASSLDGSYNEQFF; DNA: TGTGCCAGCAGCTTAGATGGCAGCTACAATGAGCAGTTCTTC; J: TRBJ2-1; D: -; size: -; V: TRBV7-6